A single sample is the source of the 3 T cell receptor beta chains below, sequenced in a study of cytomegalovirus exposure and HLA in healthy donors. Repertoires were generated with immunoSEQ multiplex PCR, while TCRdb's copy carries only in-frame clones and drops some. The sample has approximately 140,000 clones, around 88% seen once; the top ten hold roughly 7.7%. Source material: PBMCs. The source of these receptors is a woman under 30 in good health and CMV-seropositive.

The chain combines TRBV28 with TRBJ2-7, with 7 bases that match TRBD1. The V gene end was trimmed by 7 bases and the J gene end by 7 bases; junction bases not matched to a gene: 10. This CDR3 contains 13 residues. Germline V gives CDR1 MDHEN, CDR2 SYDVKM. For the CDR3, the DNA is TGTGCCAGCATCCGACAGGGTCGTGCTGAGCAGTACTTC. It yields the protein CASIRQGRAEQYF.

V usage is TRBV6-5 and J usage is TRBJ2-7; the D gene is possibly TRBD1 (6 bases). V lost 6 bases and J 1 base, leaving 10 bases between the germline ends. Germline V gene data show CDR1 as MNHEY and CDR2 as SVGAGI. The CDR3 runs to 13 residues. The CDR3 is CASRRTGSYEQYF. CDR3 coding DNA: TGTGCCAGCAGACGCACAGGGTCCTACGAGCAGTACTTC.

The chain combines TRBV28 with TRBJ1-1; TRBD1 might be the D (6 bases). V lost 6 bases, J lost 7 bases, and 12 bases lay in between. Germline V gene data show CDR1 as MDHEN and CDR2 as SYDVKM. The CDR3 has 12 amino acids. The DNA for the CDR3 is TGTGCCAGCAGATCCGGGACATATGAAGCTTTCTTT. It codes for CASRSGTYEAFF.